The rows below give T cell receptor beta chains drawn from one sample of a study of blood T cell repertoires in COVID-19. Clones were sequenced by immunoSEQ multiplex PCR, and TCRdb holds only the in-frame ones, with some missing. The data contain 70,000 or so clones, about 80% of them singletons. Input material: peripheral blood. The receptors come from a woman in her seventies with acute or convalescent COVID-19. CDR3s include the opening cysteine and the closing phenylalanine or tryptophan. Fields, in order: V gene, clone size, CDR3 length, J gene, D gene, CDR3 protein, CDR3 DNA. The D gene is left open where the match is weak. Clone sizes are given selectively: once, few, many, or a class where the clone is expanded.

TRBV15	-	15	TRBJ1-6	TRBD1	CATSNPGTGNSPLHF	TGTGCCACCAGCAACCCCGGGACAGGGAATTCACCCCTCCACTTT
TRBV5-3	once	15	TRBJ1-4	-	CARRAPRGGNEKLFF	TGTGCCAGAAGGGCCCCCCGGGGTGGAAATGAAAAACTGTTTTTT
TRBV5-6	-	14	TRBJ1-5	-	CASSLRGSGQPQHF	TGTGCCAGCAGCTTGCGAGGTTCGGGTCAGCCCCAGCATTTT
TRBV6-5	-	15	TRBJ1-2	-	CASSYSRHLVYGYTF	TGTGCCAGCAGTTACAGCCGACACCTTGTTTATGGCTACACCTTC
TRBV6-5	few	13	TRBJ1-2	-	CASSTRDISGYTF	TGTGCCAGCAGTACCCGGGATATCTCGGGCTACACCTTC
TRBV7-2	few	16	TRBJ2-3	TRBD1	CASSPGQGASTDTQYF	TGTGCCAGCAGCCCCGGACAGGGAGCAAGCACAGATACGCAGTATTTT
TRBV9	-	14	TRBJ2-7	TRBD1	CASSVGTGVPEQYF	TGTGCCAGCAGCGTAGGGACAGGGGTGCCCGAGCAGTACTTC
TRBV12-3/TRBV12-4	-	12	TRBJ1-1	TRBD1	CATDRGAAEAFF	TGTGCCACCGACAGGGGTGCCGCTGAAGCTTTCTTT
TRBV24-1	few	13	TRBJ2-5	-	CATSAPGEETQYF	TGTGCCACCAGTGCCCCGGGTGAGGAGACCCAGTACTTC
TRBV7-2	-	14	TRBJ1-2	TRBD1	CASSRDRGPGGYTF	TGTGCCAGCAGCCGGGACAGGGGGCCAGGTGGCTACACCTTC
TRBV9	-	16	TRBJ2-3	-	CASSVGSSSSTDTQYF	TGTGCCAGCAGCGTAGGGTCTAGCTCTAGCACAGATACGCAGTATTTT
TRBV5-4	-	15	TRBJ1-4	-	CASRRGGATNEKLFF	TGTGCCAGCAGGCGAGGGGGTGCAACTAATGAAAAACTGTTTTTT
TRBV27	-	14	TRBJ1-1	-	CASSPDTVSTEAFF	TGTGCCAGCAGCCCGGACACAGTGAGCACTGAAGCTTTCTTT
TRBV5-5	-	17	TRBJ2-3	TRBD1	CASSLGVTGVWEDTQYF	TGTGCCAGCAGCTTGGGAGTGACAGGGGTATGGGAGGATACGCAGTATTTT
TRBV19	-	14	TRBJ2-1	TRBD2	CASSQIAGDNEQFF	TGTGCCAGTAGTCAAATAGCGGGAGACAATGAGCAGTTCTTC
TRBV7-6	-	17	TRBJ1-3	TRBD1	CASSPTLDRVGGNTIYF	TGTGCCAGCAGCCCTACCCTTGACAGGGTAGGAGGAAACACCATATATTTT
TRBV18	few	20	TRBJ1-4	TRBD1	CASSPLSTTGGMATNEKLFF	TGTGCCAGCTCACCACTGAGTACGACAGGGGGAATGGCAACTAATGAAAAACTGTTTTTT
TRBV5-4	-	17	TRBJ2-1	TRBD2	CASSLLRDTSGYNEQFF	TGTGCCAGCAGCTTATTAAGGGACACTAGCGGGTACAATGAGCAGTTCTTC
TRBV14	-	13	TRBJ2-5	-	CASRSQGQETQYF	TGTGCCAGCAGAAGTCAGGGCCAAGAGACCCAGTACTTC
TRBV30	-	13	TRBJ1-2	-	CAWTTGDNYGYTF	TGTGCCTGGACTACAGGAGATAACTATGGCTACACCTTC
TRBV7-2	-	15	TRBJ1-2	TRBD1	CASSLATGGFLGYTF	TGTGCCAGCAGCTTAGCCACAGGGGGGTTCCTGGGCTACACCTTC
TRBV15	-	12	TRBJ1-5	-	CATSRGAEPQHF	TGTGCCACCAGCAGGGGGGCCGAGCCCCAGCATTTT
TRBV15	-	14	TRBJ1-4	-	CATSSGLQGEKLFF	TGTGCCACCAGCAGCGGACTTCAGGGGGAAAAACTGTTTTTT
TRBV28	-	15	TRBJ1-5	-	CASSRTGPSNQPQHF	TGTGCCAGCAGCCGTACAGGGCCTAGCAATCAGCCCCAGCATTTT
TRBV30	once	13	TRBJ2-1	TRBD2	CAWTRSSGSEQFF	TGTGCCTGGACCCGTTCTAGCGGATCAGAGCAGTTCTTC
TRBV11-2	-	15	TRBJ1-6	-	CASSPRKGTGSPLHF	TGTGCCAGCAGCCCACGTAAAGGAACGGGATCACCCCTCCACTTT
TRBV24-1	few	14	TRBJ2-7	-	CATSDPRTSYEQYF	TGTGCCACCAGTGACCCCAGGACTTCCTACGAGCAGTACTTC
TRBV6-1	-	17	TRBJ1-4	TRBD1	CASSGGQRGFTNEKLFF	TGTGCCAGCAGTGGGGGACAGAGAGGATTTACTAATGAAAAACTGTTTTTT
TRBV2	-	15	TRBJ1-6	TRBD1	CASSAPTGGGSPLHF	TGTGCCAGCAGCGCACCCACAGGGGGCGGTTCACCCCTCCACTTT
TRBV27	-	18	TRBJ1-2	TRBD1	CASSALGTGGPVYYGYTF	TGTGCCAGCAGTGCACTGGGGACAGGGGGCCCTGTATACTATGGCTACACCTTC
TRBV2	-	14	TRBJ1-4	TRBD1	CASSDGTGSEKLFF	TGTGCCAGCAGTGACGGGACAGGGAGTGAAAAACTGTTTTTT
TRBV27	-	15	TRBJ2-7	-	CASSFRPDSTYEQYF	TGTGCCAGCAGTTTCCGACCGGATAGCACCTACGAGCAGTACTTC
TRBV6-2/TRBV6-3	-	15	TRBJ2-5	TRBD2	CASSTSSGGTETQYF	TGTGCCAGCAGTACGTCTAGCGGGGGTACGGAGACCCAGTACTTC
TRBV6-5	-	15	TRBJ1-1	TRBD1	CASSRTGGGITEAFF	TGTGCCAGCAGTCGTACAGGGGGCGGGATCACTGAAGCTTTCTTT
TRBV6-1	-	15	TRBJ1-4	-	CASSEAWGGGEKLFF	TGTGCCAGCAGTGAAGCTTGGGGGGGCGGTGAAAAACTGTTTTTT
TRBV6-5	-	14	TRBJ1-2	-	CASSYRGGRNGYTF	TGTGCCAGCAGTTACAGGGGAGGGAGAAATGGCTACACCTTC
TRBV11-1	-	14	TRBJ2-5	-	CASSSRDSQETQYF	TGTGCCAGCAGCTCGCGGGACAGCCAAGAGACCCAGTACTTC
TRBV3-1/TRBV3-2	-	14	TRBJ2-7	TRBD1	CASSQRTGGNEQYF	TGTGCCAGCAGCCAAAGAACAGGGGGGAACGAGCAGTACTTC
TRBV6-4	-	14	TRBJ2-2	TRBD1	CASRGQGAAGELFF	TGTGCCAGCAGAGGACAGGGGGCCGCCGGGGAGCTGTTTTTT
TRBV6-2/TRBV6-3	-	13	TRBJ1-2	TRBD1	CASSQGQIYGYTF	TGTGCCAGCAGCCAGGGACAGATTTATGGCTACACCTTC
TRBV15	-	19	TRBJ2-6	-	CATSRVGLSSRSGANVLTF	TGTGCCACCAGCAGAGTTGGTTTGAGTTCCCGGTCTGGGGCCAACGTCCTGACTTTC
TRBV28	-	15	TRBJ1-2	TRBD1	CASSPGTGLNYGYTF	TGTGCCAGCAGTCCTGGGACAGGTCTTAACTATGGCTACACCTTC
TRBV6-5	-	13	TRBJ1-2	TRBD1	CASSPTGPAGYTF	TGTGCCAGCAGTCCGACAGGGCCCGCGGGCTACACCTTC
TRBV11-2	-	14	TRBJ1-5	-	CASSAAGKGQPQHF	TGTGCCAGCAGCGCCGCGGGGAAAGGCCAGCCCCAGCATTTT
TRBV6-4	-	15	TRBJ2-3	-	CASSNPGLGTDTQYF	TGTGCCAGCTCAAACCCTGGCCTGGGCACAGATACGCAGTATTTT
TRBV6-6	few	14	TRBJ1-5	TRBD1	CASRGQGNNQPQHF	TGTGCCAGCAGAGGACAGGGAAACAATCAGCCCCAGCATTTT